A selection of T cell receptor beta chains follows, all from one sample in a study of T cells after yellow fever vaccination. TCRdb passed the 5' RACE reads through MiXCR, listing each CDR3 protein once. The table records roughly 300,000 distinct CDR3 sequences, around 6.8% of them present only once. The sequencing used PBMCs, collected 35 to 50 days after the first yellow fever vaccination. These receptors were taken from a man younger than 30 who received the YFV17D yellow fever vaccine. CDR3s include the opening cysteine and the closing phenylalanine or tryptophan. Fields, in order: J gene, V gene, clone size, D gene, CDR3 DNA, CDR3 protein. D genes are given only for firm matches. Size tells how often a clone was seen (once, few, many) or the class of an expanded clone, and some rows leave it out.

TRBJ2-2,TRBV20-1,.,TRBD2,TGCAGTGCCGCTAGCGGGGGCGACACCGGGGAGCTGTTTTTT,CSAASGGDTGELFF
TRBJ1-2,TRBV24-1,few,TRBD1,TGTGCCACCAGTGATTCGAGGCAGGGGGACGGTGGCTACACCTTC,CATSDSRQGDGGYTF
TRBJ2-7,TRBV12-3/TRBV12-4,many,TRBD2,TGTGCCAGCAGCCTCCCGGGGACTAGCGGAGCCTACGAGCAGTACTTC,CASSLPGTSGAYEQYF
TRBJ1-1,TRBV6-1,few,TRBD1,TGTGCCAGCAGTCATGAGACAGGGCGCCCTGAAGCTTTCTTT,CASSHETGRPEAFF
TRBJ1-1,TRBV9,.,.,TGTGCCAGCAGCCCGAGTGCGGGGCAAAACACTGAAGCTTTCTTT,CASSPSAGQNTEAFF
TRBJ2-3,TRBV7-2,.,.,TGTGCCAGCGATAGGGGGGCGGGTTGGCAGTATTTT,CASDRGAGWQYF
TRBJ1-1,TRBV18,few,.,TGTGCCAGCTCACCAGGGGTTTTCATGGCAGACGAAGCTTTCTTT,CASSPGVFMADEAFF
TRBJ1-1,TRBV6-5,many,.,TGTGCCAGCAGTTCTCAAGGGGAGGTTGGGACTGAAGCTTTCTTT,CASSSQGEVGTEAFF
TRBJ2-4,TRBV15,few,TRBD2,TGTGCCACCAGCAGAGATCGAGATGTACTAGCGGGGTCCAAAAACATTCAGTACTTC,CATSRDRDVLAGSKNIQYF
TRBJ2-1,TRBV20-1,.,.,TGCAGTGCTAGAGGGCAGGGGGGGAAATACAATGAGCAGTTCTTC,CSARGQGGKYNEQFF
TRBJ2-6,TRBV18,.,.,TGTGCCAGCGCGTCGGGGGCCAACGTCCTGACTTTC,CASASGANVLTF
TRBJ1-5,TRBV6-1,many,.,TGTGCCACTCGTGGAGGGAGCTTCGATCAGCCCCAGCATTTT,CATRGGSFDQPQHF
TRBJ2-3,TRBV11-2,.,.,TGTGCCAGCAGCGCCCTTTGGGGGACAGATACGCAGTATTTT,CASSALWGTDTQYF
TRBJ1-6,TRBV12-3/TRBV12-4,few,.,TGTGCCAGCAGACTTCCAGGGACTAATTCACCCCTCCACTTT,CASRLPGTNSPLHF
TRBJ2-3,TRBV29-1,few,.,TGCAGCGTACACCTCACAGATACGCAGTATTTT,CSVHLTDTQYF
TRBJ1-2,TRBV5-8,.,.,TGTGCCAGCAGCCACCGGTCCGGCTTGGGAATCTACACCTTC,CASSHRSGLGIYTF
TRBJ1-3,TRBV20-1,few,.,TGCAGTGCTAGAGATATGGACCCCTCTGGAAACACCATATATTTT,CSARDMDPSGNTIYF
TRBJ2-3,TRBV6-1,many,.,TGTGCCAGCAGGCCCTTCCCGGGGGACACAGGAGATACGCAGTATTTT,CASRPFPGDTGDTQYF
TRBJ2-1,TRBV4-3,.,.,TGCGCCAGCAGCCAAGTCGGCGGGGGCGTCTACAATGAGCAGTTCTTC,CASSQVGGGVYNEQFF
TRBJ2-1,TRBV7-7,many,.,TGTGCTAGCAGCGCAGGGGCCGGCTCCTACAATGAGCAGTTCTTC,CASSAGAGSYNEQFF
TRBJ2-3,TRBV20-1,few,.,TGCAGTGCTCCAGCACTAGGCCGCACAGATACGCAGTATTTT,CSAPALGRTDTQYF
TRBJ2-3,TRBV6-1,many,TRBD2,TGTGCCAGCAGATCACTAGCGGGGGGCCAACATACGCAGTATTTT,CASRSLAGGQHTQYF
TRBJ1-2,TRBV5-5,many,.,TGTGCCAGCAGCTTGGTTTCAGGGATTTATGGCTACACCTTC,CASSLVSGIYGYTF
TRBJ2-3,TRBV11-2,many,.,TGTGCCAGCAGCTTAGGGCGGTCGGGATCAGATACGCAGTATTTT,CASSLGRSGSDTQYF
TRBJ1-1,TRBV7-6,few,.,TGTGCCACCCAACCGGGGGCTAACACTGAAGCTTTCTTT,CATQPGANTEAFF
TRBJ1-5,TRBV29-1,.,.,TGCAGCGTTGAGGCCGACGATCAGCCCCAGCATTTT,CSVEADDQPQHF
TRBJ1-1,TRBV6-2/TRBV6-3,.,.,TGTGCCAGCTGGAGCGCTCAGGAAGACACTGAAGCTTTCTTT,CASWSAQEDTEAFF
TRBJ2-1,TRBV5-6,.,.,TGTGCCAGCAGCTGGACAGCTGAGCAGTTCTTC,CASSWTAEQFF
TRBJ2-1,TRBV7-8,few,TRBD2,TGTGCCAGCAGCTTAGCGGCGGGGGTCTACAATGAGCAGTTCTTC,CASSLAAGVYNEQFF
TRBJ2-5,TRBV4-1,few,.,TGCGCCAGCAGCCAAGAAGAGGGGGGCTGGGAGACCCAGTACTTC,CASSQEEGGWETQYF
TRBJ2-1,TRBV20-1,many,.,TGCAGTGGCTTGGCGGGTACCTACAATGAGCAGTTCTTC,CSGLAGTYNEQFF
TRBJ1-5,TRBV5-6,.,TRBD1,TGTGCCAGCAGCTTCAGGGACAGTCAGCCCCAGCATTTT,CASSFRDSQPQHF
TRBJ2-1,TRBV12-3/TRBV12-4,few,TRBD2,TGTGCCAGCAGTTTGGGAGCGGGGGACTACAATGAGCAGTTCTTC,CASSLGAGDYNEQFF
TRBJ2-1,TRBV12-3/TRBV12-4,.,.,TGTGCCAGTCAGTCTCAGGGCCCTACCAATGAGCAGTTCTTC,CASQSQGPTNEQFF
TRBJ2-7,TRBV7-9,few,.,TGTGCCAGCAGCGCATCTCAGGGGACCGCCTACGAGCAGTACTTC,CASSASQGTAYEQYF
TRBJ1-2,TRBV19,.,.,TGTGCCAGTAGTATTGTCCGGGGAGTAGTTGGCTACACCTTC,CASSIVRGVVGYTF
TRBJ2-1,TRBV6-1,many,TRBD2,TGTGCCAGCAGTACCTCCCCTAGCGGGGGGGCAGGCAACAATGAGCAGTTCTTC,CASSTSPSGGAGNNEQFF
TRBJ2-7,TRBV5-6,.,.,TGTGCCAGCAGCTTATGGCAGGGCCACGAGCAGTACTTC,CASSLWQGHEQYF
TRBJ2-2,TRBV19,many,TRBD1,TGTGCCAGTAGTCCAGGGGGAAGTAACACCGGGGAGCTGTTTTTT,CASSPGGSNTGELFF
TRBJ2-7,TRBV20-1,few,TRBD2,TGCAGTGCTAGACACAGCGGGGGGGCGGGCGAGCAGTACTTC,CSARHSGGAGEQYF
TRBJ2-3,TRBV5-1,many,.,TGCGCCAGCAGCTTGGGACCATCTCCAGATACGCAGTATTTT,CASSLGPSPDTQYF
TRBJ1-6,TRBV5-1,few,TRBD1,TGCGCCAGCAGCTTTGGGGGGACAGATAATTCACCCCTCCACTTT,CASSFGGTDNSPLHF
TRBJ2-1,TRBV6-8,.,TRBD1,TGTGCCAGCAGACCGACAGGGAGAGCCTACAATGAGCAGTTCTTC,CASRPTGRAYNEQFF
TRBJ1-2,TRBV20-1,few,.,TGCAGTGCTAGAGATCCGGGTAGGGGCGCTGGCTACACCTTC,CSARDPGRGAGYTF
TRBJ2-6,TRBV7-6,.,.,TGTGCCAGCAGCTTATTTGGTACAAGACCCTCTGGGGCCAACGTCCTGACTTTC,CASSLFGTRPSGANVLTF
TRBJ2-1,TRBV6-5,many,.,TGTGCCAGCAGTTATGTGACAACGCGGCATGAGCAGTTCTTC,CASSYVTTRHEQFF
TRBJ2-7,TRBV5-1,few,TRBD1,TGCGCCAGCAGCCCCCGACAGGGGGACAACGAGCAGTACTTC,CASSPRQGDNEQYF
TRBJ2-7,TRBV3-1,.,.,TGTGCCAGCAGCCAACTAGCTGCGGGGCCCTCCGAGCAGTACTTC,CASSQLAAGPSEQYF
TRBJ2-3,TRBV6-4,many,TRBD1,TGTGCCAGCAGTGGGACAGGGGGCACAGATACGCAGTATTTT,CASSGTGGTDTQYF
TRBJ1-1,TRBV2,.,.,TGTGCCAGCAGTTATAAGGAAGGCTCCTTGAACACTGAAGCTTTCTTT,CASSYKEGSLNTEAFF
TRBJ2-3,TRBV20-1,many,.,TGCAGTTCCCCGGGGGGCGCCACAGATACGCAGTATTTT,CSSPGGATDTQYF
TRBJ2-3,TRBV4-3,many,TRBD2,TGCGCCAGCAGCCAAGCGACTAGCGGGGGCACAGATACGCAGTATTTT,CASSQATSGGTDTQYF
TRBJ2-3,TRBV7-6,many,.,TGTGCCAGCAGCTCCATCGCTAGCACAGATACGCAGTATTTT,CASSSIASTDTQYF